The 18 T cell receptor beta chains reported below all come from one sample, sequenced in a study of blood T cells in healthy people across ages. Primers used in a second PCR of about 6 to 12 cycles were a sample-barcoded 5' primer and a J-beta primer mix. TCRdb itself ran the 5' RACE reads through MiXCR, one entry per CDR3 protein. The table includes some 900,000 distinct CDR3 sequences, 48% detected once. The sample comprised blood. The receptor set was obtained from a man under 40 in good health.

The chain joins TRBV28 to TRBJ2-5; D possibly corresponds to TRBD2 (6 bases). Germline V CDR1 and CDR2: MDHEN, SYDVKM. V was clipped by 5 bases and J by 11 bases, with 24 bases between them. The CDR3 loop spans 15 amino acids. The CDR3, as DNA: TGTGCCAGCAGTACTTGGGGGGTTACCCTTGAGGAGCAGTACTTC. This translates into CASSTWGVTLEEQYF.

The V gene is TRBV27, the J gene TRBJ1-5, with 7 bases matching TRBD1. Germline CDR1 is MNHEY and CDR2 is SMNVEV (reference sequence). The CDR3 extends over 18 amino acids. Trimming at V came to 5 bases and at J to 2 bases, leaving 15 bases not matched to a gene. The CDR3 sequence is CASSPRRGGISGNQPQHF. In nucleotides, the CDR3 is TGTGCCAGCAGTCCCCGCAGGGGGGGTATTTCTGGCAATCAGCCCCAGCATTTT.

This chain links TRBV12-3 or TRBV12-4 with TRBJ1-5; TRBD1 matches 7 bases. The CDR3 covers 14 residues. Trimming at V came to 6 bases and at J to 2 bases, leaving 4 bases not matched to a gene. CDR3 sequence: CASSGTVGNQPQHF. Written as DNA, the CDR3 is TGTGCCAGCAGCGGGACAGTGGGCAATCAGCCCCAGCATTTT.

This clonotype was detected only a few times. The chain combines TRBV25-1 with TRBJ1-2, with 8 bases that match TRBD1. The V gene's germline CDR1 is MGHDK and CDR2 SYGVNS. Trimming at V came to 6 bases and at J to 8 bases, leaving 2 bases not matched to a gene. The CDR3 consists of 11 residues. The chain's CDR3 is CASRTGGGYTF. The CDR3 DNA reads as TGTGCCAGCAGAACAGGGGGGGGCTACACCTTC.

This clonotype was counted only a few times. V and J are TRBV5-1 and TRBJ1-2; D not certain. Per the germline V gene, CDR1 is SGHRS and CDR2 is YFSETQ. Trimming left V 3 bases short and J 3 bases short, with 18 bases between. CDR3 length: 16 residues. CDR3 nucleotides: TGCGCCAGCAGCTCGGGTAGAACGGGCATTGACTATGGCTACACCTTC. Its translation: CASSSGRTGIDYGYTF.

The V call is TRBV20-1, the J call TRBJ2-7, with 7 bases identical to TRBD1. J was trimmed by 7 bases and V by 0 bases; bases with no gene match: 12. Germline CDR1 is DFQATT and CDR2 is SNEGSKA (reference sequence). The CDR3 contains 15 residues. The DNA of the CDR3 is TGCAGTGCTAGAGATGGACAGGAACATACGAAGGAGCAGTACTTC. Translating gives CSARDGQEHTKEQYF.

This clonotype was detected ten times or more. V gene TRBV7-9 combines with J gene TRBJ2-1, with D maybe TRBD1 (6 bases). The CDR3 runs 15 residues. From germline, CDR1 is SEHNR and CDR2 FQNEAQ (reference sequence). The germline V and J ends were trimmed by 5 bases and 0 bases, with 11 bases remaining between them. CDR3 protein: CASSATGRSYNEQFF. As DNA, the CDR3 is TGTGCCAGCAGCGCGACAGGCCGCTCCTACAATGAGCAGTTCTTC.

The chain carries TRBV7-2 and TRBJ2-1, with D tentatively TRBD1 (5 bases). The germline CDR1 and CDR2 sequences are SGHTA and FQGNSA. CDR3 size: 16 residues. Deletions cut 1 base from V and 0 bases from J, with 10 bases between. The CDR3 DNA reads TGTGCCAGCAGCTTAGAGGGGCTACTCTCCTACAATGAGCAGTTCTTC. Protein: CASSLEGLLSYNEQFF.

The table lists this clonotype with a few counts. The gene calls are TRBV7-2 and TRBJ2-3; the match to TRBD1 covers 7 bases. CDR3 length: 18 residues. V shed 4 bases, J shed 6 bases, and the junction held 19 bases outside the gene matches. CDR1 and CDR2 from the germline V gene are SGHTA and FQGNSA. The CDR3 bases are TGTGCCAGCAGCTCCCCCCGGGACAGCGACCTCCTATCGGATACGCAGTATTTT. It specifies CASSSPRDSDLLSDTQYF.

The chain has TRBV4-3 and TRBJ2-1; D unclear. The J call may be wrong; the DNA end is better matched by TRBJ2-7. This CDR3 region has 15 residues. Germline V gene lookup returns CDR1 LGHNA and CDR2 YSLEER. The CDR3 region is CASSQDTQAYNEQYF. CDR3 coding DNA: TGCGCCAGCAGCCAAGATACCCAGGCCTACAATGAGCAGTACTTC.

The J gene is TRBJ2-1, the V gene TRBV7-2; D is undetermined. Germline assignment: CDR1 SGHTA and CDR2 FQGNSA. The V end was cut by 4 bases, the J end by 8 bases, with 9 bases between. This CDR3 has 12 residues. The CDR3 DNA reads as TGTGCCAGCAGCTCCTCTAAGCATGAGCAGTTCTTC. Protein product: CASSSSKHEQFF.

The rearrangement links TRBV7-6 to TRBJ2-7; no definite D call. CDR1 is SGHVS, CDR2 FNYEAQ, per germline. The CDR3 contains 11 residues. V lost 5 bases, J lost 3 bases, and 5 bases lay in between. Here the CDR3 DNA reads TGTGCCAGCAGCGTTTACTACGAGCAGTACTTC. Protein sequence: CASSVYYEQYF.

The rearrangement joins TRBV10-2 to TRBJ1-1; 9 bases line up with TRBD1. The CDR3 is 15 amino acids. Germline-derived CDR1 and CDR2 are WSHSY and SAAADI. Trimming cost V 6 bases and J 4 bases; bases outside gene matches: 9. In nucleotides, the CDR3 is TGCGCCAGCAGCCCGGGACAGGGAGGTTTCACTGAAGCTTTCTTT. Translated, it gives CASSPGQGGFTEAFF.

The sample holds one count of this clonotype. The junction and the germline gene differ at one end; a read error may be behind it. This rearrangement joins TRBV7-2 to TRBJ1-2, with D possibly matching TRBD1 (5 bases). This CDR3 contains 15 residues. CDR1 and CDR2 from the germline V gene are SGHTA and FQGNSA. CDR3 coding DNA: TGTGCCAGCAGCTTAGCATCCCACAGGAACTGTGGCTACACCTTC. Translating gives CASSLASHRNCGYTF.

The genes are TRBV21-1 and TRBJ1-5. TRBV21-1 constitutes a pseudogene. The CDR3 sequence is 16 residues long. The CDR3 spells CASSKSHGRAGQPQHF. The CDR3, as DNA: TGTGCCAGCAGCAAAAGTCATGGCAGGGCGGGTCAGCCCCAGCATTTT.

The chain links TRBV4-2 to TRBJ2-1; unclear D gene. The CDR3 has 13 amino acids. The V end was cut by 4 bases, the J end by 5 bases, with 9 bases between. Germline CDR1 and CDR2: LGHNA and YNFKEQ. The CDR3: CASSPQDNNEQFF. Written as DNA, the CDR3 is TGTGCCAGCAGCCCCCAAGACAACAATGAGCAGTTCTTC.

The chain links TRBV20-1 to TRBJ2-1, with D perhaps TRBD1 (6 bases). Per the germline V gene, CDR1 is DFQATT and CDR2 is SNEGSKA (reference sequence). Deletions cut 3 bases from V and 1 base from J, with 10 bases between. The CDR3 totals 14 residues. DNA of the CDR3: TGCAGTGCTAGGGAAGACAGGTCCTACAATGAGCAGTTCTTC. Encoded protein: CSAREDRSYNEQFF.

V and J are TRBV12-3 or TRBV12-4 and TRBJ1-1, with TRBD1 as a possible D gene (6 bases). This CDR3 spans 13 amino acids. V was shortened by 5 bases and J by 8 bases, with 15 bases between the two germline ends. Here the CDR3 reads CASSPLGGQEAFF. DNA for the CDR3: TGTGCCAGCAGTCCCCTCGGGGGGCAAGAAGCTTTCTTT.